Below, 23 T cell receptor beta chains from the same sample are listed, as sequenced in a study of regulatory T cells in long-lasting Graves disease. Both iRepertoire HTBI primers and Arm-PCR of CDR3 regions were used to build the TCR beta libraries. TCRdb re-derived calls from the multiplex PCR reads in MiXCR, one entry per CDR3 protein. The sample includes fewer than 650,000 distinct CDR3 sequences, roughly 16% seen only once; the top ten take around 12%. Time point specified: newly diagnosed GD, antithyroid drugs for less than 3 months. After RNA was extracted from PBMCs, the TCR library was made from it. Separately, the same data were catalogued under a study of T cells in Graves' hyperthyroidism and ophthalmopathy.

This specimen was peripheral blood mononuclear cells (PBMCs), taken at new diagnosis, from a patient treated with antithyroid drugs. The receptors here all came from a man aged 18 to 30 with Graves disease.

With regard to this clonotype: Since a much larger clone is just one base distant, this may be a read error. CDR3 sequence (DNA): TGTGCCAGCAGTCCCAGCGAGCACTACGAGCAGTACTTC. Amino acid sequence: CASSPSEHYEQYF. The genes are TRBV12-3 or TRBV12-4 and TRBJ2-7, with D unresolved. Trimming removed 5 bases at V and 3 bases at J, with 11 bases between. The CDR3 covers 13 residues.

This clonotype was detected many times. CDR3 amino acids: CASILPGQVRQFF. Here the CDR3 DNA reads TGTGCCAGCATCCTCCCGGGACAGGTTCGGCAGTTCTTC. The V gene is TRBV12-3 or TRBV12-4, the J gene TRBJ2-1, with 8 bases aligning to TRBD1. This CDR3 has 13 amino acids. Trimming took 7 bases from V and 12 from J; bases not matched to a gene: 11.

This clonotype was picked up many times. The V and J genes are TRBV2 and TRBJ2-1; D ambiguous. Germline V gene data show CDR1 as SNHLY and CDR2 as FYNNEI. The ends were cut back, 8 bases at V and 0 bases at J, with 11 bases in the middle. The CDR3 runs 14 residues. The CDR3 here is CASGALSSYNEQFF. DNA of the CDR3: TGTGCCAGCGGAGCCTTGAGCTCCTACAATGAGCAGTTCTTC.

This chain uses TRBV13 with TRBJ2-1; 12 bases fit TRBD1. Germline assignment: CDR1 PRHDT and CDR2 FYEKMQ (reference sequence). V shed 3 bases and J 10 bases; nucleotides not matched to a gene: 4. The length of the CDR3 is 14 residues. The CDR3 reads CASSLGQGAWEQFF. The CDR3 DNA follows: TGTGCCAGCAGCTTGGGACAGGGGGCTTGGGAGCAGTTCTTC.

This clonotype was detected ten times or more. The gene calls are TRBV11-2 and TRBJ1-2; TRBD1 is a possible D gene (5 bases). The CDR3 has 15 amino acids. Per germline, CDR1 SGHAT and CDR2 FQNNGV. With 0 bases removed from V and 4 bases from J, the gap between germline ends came to 12 bases. DNA for the CDR3: TGTGCCAGCAGCTTAGATCAACTGGGGGGCTATGGCTACACCTTC. It is translated as CASSLDQLGGYGYTF.

This chain uses TRBV2 with TRBJ2-4; D may correspond to TRBD1 or TRBD2 (5 bases each). CDR3 length: 20 amino acids. V dropped 7 bases and J dropped 3 bases, with 31 bases sitting between them. Germline-derived CDR1 and CDR2 are SNHLY and FYNNEI. CDR3 residues: CASMLERGVLLSVGKNIQYF. The CDR3 DNA reads as TGTGCCAGCATGCTGGAGAGAGGGGTCCTTCTTTCCGTGGGCAAAAACATTCAGTACTTC.

This clonotype was seen repeatedly, ten times or more. The chain couples TRBV12-3 or TRBV12-4 to TRBJ2-5, with 9 bases that match TRBD2. V lost 5 bases to trimming and J lost 7 bases; unmatched junction nucleotides: 14. The CDR3 is made up of 16 amino acids. The CDR3 is CASSPHQREATGTQYF. The CDR3 coding sequence is TGTGCCAGCAGTCCTCACCAGCGGGAGGCCACAGGGACCCAGTACTTC.

This clonotype was seen a handful of times. The chain employs TRBV30 and TRBJ1-5; unclear D gene. V was clipped by 0 bases and J by 6 bases, with 15 bases between them. Germline loops: CDR1 GTSNPN, CDR2 SVGIG (reference sequence). This CDR3 is built from 15 residues. The CDR3: CAWSVAGLNSQPQHF. The CDR3 DNA is TGTGCCTGGAGTGTAGCGGGGTTGAATAGTCAGCCCCAGCATTTT.

This clonotype was detected ten times or more. This chain uses TRBV6-1 with TRBJ1-5, with 7 bases identical to TRBD1. The V segment lost 6 bases and the J segment 6 bases; nucleotides outside the gene matches: 8. The CDR3 runs to 14 residues. Germline values: CDR1 MNHNS, CDR2 SASEGT. In DNA, the CDR3 is TGTGCCAGCAGGGCAGGGGGTCCGAGTCAGCCCCAGCATTTT. Its translation: CASRAGGPSQPQHF.

The table lists this clonotype with a few counts. This sequence joins TRBV5-1 and TRBJ2-4, with 11 bases lining up with TRBD1. The CDR3 has 14 residues. The junction had 1 base not matched to a gene; V was cut back by 0 bases and J by 8 bases. Germline V gene lookup returns CDR1 SGHRS and CDR2 YFSETQ. The CDR3 loop reads CASSLAGQGDIQYF. In DNA, the CDR3 is TGCGCCAGCAGCTTGGCGGGACAGGGGGACATTCAGTACTTC.

There are a few counts of this clonotype. The rearrangement uses TRBV15 and TRBJ2-7; TRBD1 aligns across 9 bases. The ends lost 5 bases at V and 6 bases at J; junction bases unmatched: 11. The CDR3 is 15 amino acids. Germline CDR1 is LNHNV and CDR2 is YYDKDF (reference sequence). CDR3 in amino acids: CATSRSGTGPVEQYF. DNA for the CDR3: TGTGCCACCAGCCGGTCCGGGACAGGGCCCGTCGAGCAGTACTTC.

This clonotype was picked up many times. The V and J genes are TRBV18 and TRBJ1-4, with 10 positions matching TRBD1. Germline V gene sequence: CDR1 KGHSH, CDR2 LQKENI. V shed 4 bases and J 8 bases; nucleotides not matched to a gene: 7. CDR3 size: 15 residues. CDR3 in amino acids: CASSLPGTGDEKLFF. CDR3 sequence (DNA): TGTGCCAGCTCACTCCCCGGGACAGGGGACGAAAAACTGTTTTTT.

This chain joins TRBV11-2 and TRBJ2-3; 16 bases match TRBD2. Trimming removed 0 bases from V and 4 bases from J; junction bases left unmatched: 4. Germline lookup yields CDR1 SGHAT and CDR2 FQNNGV. The length of the CDR3 is 18 residues. The CDR3 protein is CASSLDEGLAGGPDTQYF. The CDR3, as DNA: TGTGCCAGCAGCTTAGATGAGGGACTAGCGGGAGGGCCAGATACGCAGTATTTT.

Remarks on this clonotype: This may be a read error: a much more frequent sequence differs by one nucleotide. The chain couples TRBV19 to TRBJ1-1; TRBD1 agrees at 11 bases. The CDR3 runs to 18 residues. Germline-derived CDR1 and CDR2 are LNHDA and SQIVND (reference sequence). CDR3 in amino acids: CASNIDPRTGGMNTEAFF. Written as DNA, the CDR3 is TGTGCCAGTAATATAGATCCGAGGACAGGGGGCATGAACACTGAAGCTTTCTTT.

Comment on this clonotype: This may come from a read error, since a much larger clone is one base off. The chain couples TRBV3-1 to TRBJ2-7; the D is unclear. The germline V gene encodes CDR1 LGHDT and CDR2 YNNKEL (reference sequence). The CDR3 is made up of 11 amino acids. CDR3 nucleotide sequence: TGTCCCAGCAGCCAATCAGTCGAGCAGTACTTC. This encodes CPSSQSVEQYF.

This chain links TRBV9 with TRBJ2-1; 8 nucleotides agree with TRBD2. Per the germline V gene, CDR1 is SGDLS and CDR2 is YYNGEE. After removal of 0 bases from V and 8 bases from J, the junction contained 10 bases not matched to a gene. CDR3 length: 16 amino acids. This CDR3 reads CASSVGVLAGSDEQFF. The CDR3 nucleotides are TGTGCCAGCAGCGTAGGTGTTTTAGCGGGATCGGATGAGCAGTTCTTC.

In this sample, this clonotype turned up many times. This rearrangement joins TRBV11-1 to TRBJ2-3; D call uncertain. CDR1 is SGHAT and CDR2 is FQDESV in the germline V gene (reference sequence). This CDR3 contains 15 residues. With 6 bases removed from V and 2 bases from J, the gap between germline ends came to 15 bases. CDR3 loop: CASSTGGSFTDTQYF. The CDR3, as DNA: TGTGCCAGCAGTACGGGTGGCAGCTTCACAGATACGCAGTATTTT.

The chain recombines TRBV5-4 with TRBJ2-3, with 8 bases lining up with TRBD2. The CDR3 consists of 16 residues. In germline, CDR1 is SGHNT, CDR2 YYREEE (reference sequence). V gave up 4 bases and J gave up 4 bases; unmatched junction bases: 11. The CDR3: CASSAGLAGGSDTQYF. Here the CDR3 DNA reads TGTGCCAGCAGCGCGGGGCTGGCGGGAGGCTCAGATACGCAGTATTTT.

There are a few counts of this clonotype. The chain employs TRBV20-1 and TRBJ1-5; maybe TRBD1 (6 bases). This CDR3 comprises 16 residues. The germline V and J ends were trimmed by 3 bases and 5 bases, with 20 bases remaining between them. In germline, CDR1 is DFQATT, CDR2 SNEGSKA (reference sequence). This chain's CDR3 is CSASPGFTGNDQPQHF. CDR3 in DNA: TGCAGTGCTAGTCCCGGGTTCACAGGGAACGATCAGCCCCAGCATTTT.

This clonotype came up many times. This sequence joins TRBV6-2 or TRBV6-3 and TRBJ2-5; D tentatively reads TRBD1 or TRBD2 (5 bases each). CDR1 MNHEY and CDR2 SVGEGT come from the germline V gene. The CDR3 consists of 16 residues. Trimming shortened V by 6 bases and J by 5 bases, and 22 bases separated the two germline ends. The CDR3 sequence is CASSLGWGSREETQYF. The CDR3 DNA is TGTGCCAGCAGCCTCGGGTGGGGGAGCAGAGAGGAGACCCAGTACTTC.

This clonotype was recorded many times. The rearrangement links TRBV13 to TRBJ1-4, with 8 bases lining up with TRBD1. CDR1 is PRHDT, CDR2 FYEKMQ, per germline (reference sequence). V trimming: 3 bases; J trimming: 4 bases; junction bases outside the gene matches: 4. The CDR3 has 15 residues. CDR3 coding DNA: TGTGCCAGCAGCTTGACAGGGGCTTTTAATGAAAAACTGTTTTTT. Protein product: CASSLTGAFNEKLFF.

There are many counts of this clonotype. The CDR3 sequence is CASRHRQGLVYNEQFF. The CDR3, as DNA: TGTGCCAGCAGACATCGACAGGGTTTGGTCTACAATGAGCAGTTCTTC. The gene calls are TRBV12-3 or TRBV12-4 and TRBJ2-1, with 7 nucleotides matching TRBD1. V was pared by 6 bases and J by 3 bases, with 11 bases of the junction left unmatched. The CDR3 covers 16 residues.

Here the CDR3 DNA reads TGTGCCAGTAGTATAAGGTCGGGGCAGGGAAATCAGCCCCAGCATTTT. Encoded protein: CASSIRSGQGNQPQHF. The gene calls are TRBV19 and TRBJ1-5; maybe TRBD1 (5 bases). The V end was cut by 2 bases, the J end by 4 bases, with 15 bases between. CDR3 size: 16 residues. Germline lookup yields CDR1 LNHDA and CDR2 SQIVND (reference sequence).